Listed here are 14 T cell receptor beta chains from one sample, sequenced in a study of vaccination effects on CD4 cells after COVID-19. Profiling relied on immunoSEQ multiplex PCR, and the TCRdb table lists in-frame clones only, not all of them. The sample holds some 74,000 clones, about 81% seen once. Antigen-specific CD4+ T cells expanded by the ViraFEST assay with viral peptide pools were then sequenced. CD4+ T cells were isolated after around 10 days of culture. Each participant was given two doses of one vaccine (BNT162b2 or mRNA-1273). The antigens for these receptors are not known. The material sequenced was CD4+ T cells from PBMCs cultured with HCoV-229E spike peptides, taken after COVID-19 vaccination. The receptor source for this set is a human donor who received a COVID-19 vaccine.

The gene calls are TRBV5-1 and TRBJ1-4, with D perhaps matching TRBD1 (6 bases). The CDR3 is 16 residues long. Germline CDR1 is SGHRS and CDR2 is YFSETQ. The V gene lost 0 bases and the J gene lost 5 bases, with 14 bases spanning the gap. In DNA form, the CDR3 reads TGCGCCAGCAGCTTGGAGCCACAGGGCGAGAATGAAAAACTGTTTTTT. This encodes CASSLEPQGENEKLFF.

The V gene is TRBV19, the J gene TRBJ1-5; D remains unclear. V lost 2 bases and J lost 5, with 13 bases in between. The germline gives CDR1 LNHDA, CDR2 SQIVND (reference sequence). The CDR3 totals 15 residues. DNA for the CDR3: TGTGCCAGTAGTATAACGGGCCCGCAGGATCAGCCCCAGCATTTT. It specifies CASSITGPQDQPQHF.

This clone showed up just a few times. The rearrangement joins TRBV10-2 to TRBJ2-2; possible D gene TRBD1, 5 bases. The germline V and J ends were trimmed by 0 bases and 4 bases, with 9 bases remaining between them. Germline CDR1 reads WSHSY; CDR2 reads SAAADI. This CDR3 contains 15 residues. The CDR3, as DNA: TGCGCCAGCAGTGAGTCCCAGGGCGGCACCGGGGAGCTGTTTTTT. It yields the protein CASSESQGGTGELFF.

V is TRBV7-9 and J is TRBJ1-1; D is undetermined. The germline V and J ends were trimmed by 1 base and 0 bases, with 6 bases remaining between them. The CDR3 runs to 14 residues. Looked up from germline, CDR1 is SEHNR and CDR2 is FQNEAQ (reference sequence). The CDR3 spells CASSLVRLNTEAFF. The CDR3 DNA follows: TGTGCCAGCAGCTTAGTTCGGTTGAACACTGAAGCTTTCTTT.

V gene TRBV7-2 combines with J gene TRBJ1-3; tentatively, D is TRBD1 (5 bases). The germline gives CDR1 SGHTA, CDR2 FQGNSA. The V end was cut by 3 bases, the J end by 2 bases, with 11 bases between. The CDR3 contains 15 residues. CDR3: CASSFSGGTGNTIYF. The CDR3 bases are TGTGCCAGCAGCTTTAGTGGGGGGACTGGAAACACCATATATTTT.

The rearrangement joins TRBV20-1 to TRBJ2-2; 8 nucleotides match TRBD2. Germline CDR1 reads DFQATT; CDR2 reads SNEGSKA (reference sequence). The trim removed 3 bases at V and 1 base at J, leaving 7 bases unmatched. The CDR3 covers 16 residues. The CDR3 nucleotides are TGCAGTGCTAGTTATGCGGGGGGCCTGAACACCGGGGAGCTGTTTTTT. It codes for CSASYAGGLNTGELFF.

The count of this clone is one. The chain combines TRBV6-4 with TRBJ1-4, with D possibly being TRBD1 (5 bases). There are 15 residues in the CDR3. Per germline, CDR1 MRHNA and CDR2 SNTAGT. The V end lost 6 bases, the J end lost 5 bases, and 16 bases lay between the germline ends. This CDR3 reads CASRRTGALNEKLFF. The CDR3 DNA sequence: TGTGCCAGCAGGCGTACCGGGGCCCTAAATGAAAAACTGTTTTTT.

The chain links TRBV4-3 to TRBJ1-6; no clear D. V was pared by 3 bases and J by 4 bases, with 7 bases between. CDR1 and CDR2 from the germline V gene are LGHNA and YSLEER. The CDR3 is 14 amino acids. This CDR3 reads CASSHGRYNSPLHF. Here the CDR3 DNA reads TGCGCCAGCAGCCATGGACGGTATAATTCACCCCTCCACTTT.

The chain uses TRBV5-1 and TRBJ1-6, with D tentatively TRBD1 (5 bases). The germline gives CDR1 SGHRS, CDR2 YFSETQ. Trimming removed 0 bases from V and 10 bases from J, with 17 bases in between. The CDR3 loop spans 16 amino acids. The CDR3 DNA sequence: TGCGCCAGCAGCTTGGGGTCAGGGAGCCCTAGATCACCCCTCCACTTT. Translation gives CASSLGSGSPRSPLHF.

The chain combines TRBV4-2 with TRBJ2-3, with 16 nucleotides matching TRBD2. CDR3 size: 18 residues. CDR1 and CDR2 (germline): LGHNA, YNFKEQ. J lost 5 bases, V lost 4 bases, and 9 bases had no gene match. The CDR3 DNA reads TGTGCCAGCAGCCTCCCGGGACTAGCGGGGGGGCCAGAAGATACGCAGTATTTT. Encoded protein: CASSLPGLAGGPEDTQYF.

The gene calls are TRBV5-1 and TRBJ2-2; the D gene is possibly TRBD2 (5 bases). The germline CDR1 and CDR2 sequences are SGHRS and YFSETQ. The V and J ends lost 0 bases and 6 bases respectively, with 15 bases between them. CDR3 length: 16 amino acids. This chain's CDR3 is CASSLVAGVSSGELFF. CDR3 bases: TGCGCCAGCAGCTTGGTGGCCGGGGTCTCGTCCGGGGAGCTGTTTTTT. The full variable domain, in which reference TRBV5-1 and TRBJ2-2 provide the parts outside the CDR3, is KAGVTQTPRYLIKTRGQQVTLSCSPISGHRSVSWYQQTPGQGLQFLFEYFSETQRNKGNFPGRFSGRQFSNSRSEMNVSTLELGDSALYLCASSLVAGVSSGELFFGEGSRLTVL.

The rearrangement joins TRBV6-5 to TRBJ1-1; D not resolved. Trimming shortened V by 7 bases and J by 0 bases, and 9 bases separated the two germline ends. Germline V CDR1 and CDR2: MNHEY, SVGAGI. This CDR3 comprises 13 residues. The CDR3 region is CASIETVNTEAFF. CDR3 bases: TGTGCCAGCATAGAGACGGTGAACACTGAAGCTTTCTTT.

The chain has TRBV6-2 or TRBV6-3 and TRBJ2-7, with 8 nucleotides matching TRBD2. The germline gives CDR1 MNHEY, CDR2 SVGEGT. The trim removed 2 bases at V and 6 bases at J, leaving 6 bases unmatched. The CDR3 consists of 14 residues. CDR3 coding DNA: TGTGCCAGCAGTTACCCGGGGGGGGCTAGCGAGCAGTACGTC. Residues: CASSYPGGASEQYV.

The CDR3 protein is CASNTGLSGQPQHF. In DNA form, the CDR3 reads TGTGCCAGCAACACTGGACTTTCGGGTCAGCCCCAGCATTTT. This chain uses TRBV2 with TRBJ1-5; the D is unclear. CDR1 is SNHLY, CDR2 FYNNEI, per germline. Between the trimmed V and J ends, which lost 7 bases and 6 bases, there was a span of 16 bases. The CDR3 length is 14 residues.